The text below deals with one TCR beta chain. This record belongs to a study of control samples from healthy donors and cancer patients. Measured with immunoSEQ multiplex PCR; TCRdb has only the in-frame clones, and not every one. This sample has approximately 140,000 clones, with 90% to 95% found just once. The CDR3 runs to 15 residues. In germline, CDR1 is SGHNT, CDR2 YENEEA. Trimming took 5 bases from V and 5 from J; bases not matched to a gene: 8. The chain links TRBV11-3 to TRBJ2-5, with 10 bases fitting TRBD2. The origin of this receptor is a man aged 35 to 55 in good health. Sequencing was done on a sample of blood. DNA for the CDR3: TGTGCCAGCAGCAAAGCGGGGGGGCCTCTGGAGACCCAGTACTTC. It translates to CASSKAGGPLETQYF.